Listed below are T cell receptor beta chains from one sample, sequenced in a study of CD8+CD57+ T cells in acquired aplastic anemia. MiXCR, applied by TCRdb to the reads, yields one record per CDR3 protein. The sample holds some 180,000 distinct CDR3 sequences, around 60% seen once. Specimen: sorted CD4+, CD8+, or CD8+CD57+ T cells (not recorded which) from PBMCs. The receptors derive from a human donor with aplastic anemia. Each CDR3 is given with its conserved first and last residue. Fields, in order: J gene, V gene, D gene, CDR3 length, clone size, CDR3 protein, CDR3 DNA. A D gene is named only where the DNA matches it firmly. Size values are once, few and many counts, or a class for expanded clones, and some rows have none.

j_gene: TRBJ2-7; v_gene: TRBV19; d_gene: .; len: 13; abundance: many; CDR3aa: CASNPGDGYEQYF; CDR3nt: TGTGCCTCCAACCCGGGGGACGGCTACGAGCAGTACTTC
j_gene: TRBJ1-5; v_gene: TRBV5-1; d_gene: TRBD1; len: 14; abundance: .; CDR3aa: CASSPGQPNQPQHF; CDR3nt: TGTGCCAGCAGCCCGGGACAGCCAAATCAGCCCCAGCATTTT
j_gene: TRBJ1-2; v_gene: TRBV27; d_gene: TRBD1; len: 16; abundance: few; CDR3aa: CASSVSRTGTNYGYTF; CDR3nt: TGTGCCAGCAGTGTATCTCGGACAGGGACGAACTATGGCTACACCTTC
j_gene: TRBJ2-7; v_gene: TRBV7-9; d_gene: .; len: 14; abundance: .; CDR3aa: CASSQVGYNYEQYF; CDR3nt: TGTGCCAGCAGCCAAGTCGGTTATAACTACGAGCAGTACTTC
j_gene: TRBJ2-3; v_gene: TRBV29-1; d_gene: .; len: 12; abundance: many; CDR3aa: CSVEHYTDTQYF; CDR3nt: TGCAGCGTTGAACACTACACAGATACGCAGTATTTT
j_gene: TRBJ2-7; v_gene: TRBV10-3; d_gene: .; len: 13; abundance: few; CDR3aa: CASSYNPGYEQYF; CDR3nt: TGTGCCAGCAGTTATAATCCCGGCTACGAGCAGTACTTC
j_gene: TRBJ2-7; v_gene: TRBV20-1; d_gene: .; len: 15; abundance: few; CDR3aa: CSARARTVDPYEQYF; CDR3nt: TGCAGTGCTAGAGCCAGGACAGTGGATCCCTACGAGCAGTACTTC
j_gene: TRBJ1-6; v_gene: TRBV20-1; d_gene: TRBD1; len: 14; abundance: .; CDR3aa: CSARPGTDNSPLHF; CDR3nt: TGCAGTGCTCGGCCCGGGACAGACAATTCACCCCTCCACTTT
j_gene: TRBJ1-2; v_gene: TRBV2; d_gene: TRBD1; len: 14; abundance: .; CDR3aa: CASRGSGTDYGYTF; CDR3nt: TGTGCCAGCAGGGGAAGCGGGACAGACTATGGCTACACCTTC
j_gene: TRBJ2-3; v_gene: TRBV5-6; d_gene: TRBD2; len: 18; abundance: .; CDR3aa: CASSRRTSGRPSTDTQYF; CDR3nt: TGTGCCAGCAGCCGCAGGACTAGCGGGAGGCCTAGCACAGATACGCAGTATTTT
j_gene: TRBJ2-5; v_gene: TRBV2; d_gene: .; len: 13; abundance: .; CDR3aa: CASSEETRQTQYF; CDR3nt: TGTGCCAGCAGTGAGGAAACCCGACAGACCCAGTACTTC
j_gene: TRBJ2-7; v_gene: TRBV7-9; d_gene: .; len: 15; abundance: .; CDR3aa: CASSLEGTSNYEQYF; CDR3nt: TGTGCCAGCAGCTTAGAAGGGACATCCAACTACGAGCAGTACTTC
j_gene: TRBJ1-2; v_gene: TRBV24-1; d_gene: .; len: 17; abundance: .; CDR3aa: CATSPRSGGREDYGYTF; CDR3nt: TGTGCCACCAGTCCCAGAAGTGGGGGGCGCGAGGACTATGGCTACACCTTC
j_gene: TRBJ1-2; v_gene: TRBV25-1; d_gene: .; len: 17; abundance: .; CDR3aa: CASSEPTEDIGGGGYTF; CDR3nt: TGTGCCAGCAGTGAACCGACCGAGGACATAGGAGGTGGAGGCTACACCTTC
j_gene: TRBJ1-1; v_gene: TRBV24-1; d_gene: .; len: 13; abundance: .; CDR3aa: CATRGVRGTEAFF; CDR3nt: TGTGCCACCAGGGGCGTCAGGGGCACTGAAGCTTTCTTT
j_gene: TRBJ2-3; v_gene: TRBV11-2; d_gene: TRBD2; len: 14; abundance: many; CDR3aa: CASSSGGGTDTQYF; CDR3nt: TGTGCCAGCAGCTCGGGAGGGGGTACAGATACGCAGTATTTT
j_gene: TRBJ2-7; v_gene: TRBV7-9; d_gene: TRBD1; len: 14; abundance: .; CDR3aa: CASSRQGEDYEQYF; CDR3nt: TGTGCCAGCAGCCGACAGGGGGAAGACTACGAGCAGTACTTC
j_gene: TRBJ1-5; v_gene: TRBV2; d_gene: .; len: 12; abundance: .; CDR3aa: CATRQSNQPQHF; CDR3nt: TGTGCCACCCGACAGAGCAATCAGCCCCAGCATTTT
j_gene: TRBJ1-2; v_gene: TRBV24-1; d_gene: .; len: 13; abundance: few; CDR3aa: CATSDFGGQGYTF; CDR3nt: TGTGCCACCAGTGATTTCGGGGGCCAGGGCTACACCTTC
j_gene: TRBJ2-5; v_gene: TRBV24-1; d_gene: TRBD2; len: 17; abundance: .; CDR3aa: CATSDSLTSGGSETQYF; CDR3nt: TGTGCCACCAGTGATTCGCTGACTAGCGGGGGTTCGGAGACCCAGTACTTC
j_gene: TRBJ1-3; v_gene: TRBV9; d_gene: .; len: 14; abundance: many; CDR3aa: CASSVGTPQNTIYF; CDR3nt: TGTGCCAGCAGCGTCGGGACCCCCCAAAACACCATATATTTT
j_gene: TRBJ2-5; v_gene: TRBV7-2; d_gene: TRBD1; len: 15; abundance: .; CDR3aa: CASSLRRTGVETQYF; CDR3nt: TGTGCCAGCAGCTTAAGGAGGACAGGGGTCGAGACCCAGTACTTC
j_gene: TRBJ2-7; v_gene: TRBV18; d_gene: TRBD1; len: 16; abundance: many; CDR3aa: CASSPTQGAKSYEQYF; CDR3nt: TGTGCCAGCTCACCGACACAGGGGGCAAAGTCCTACGAGCAGTACTTC
j_gene: TRBJ2-2; v_gene: TRBV19; d_gene: .; len: 13; abundance: .; CDR3aa: CASSMVDTGELFF; CDR3nt: TGTGCCAGTAGTATGGTTGACACCGGGGAGCTGTTTTTT
j_gene: TRBJ2-7; v_gene: TRBV20-1; d_gene: .; len: 15; abundance: .; CDR3aa: CSADSPGRESYEQYF; CDR3nt: TGCAGTGCTGACTCACCGGGACGGGAATCCTACGAGCAGTACTTC
j_gene: TRBJ2-7; v_gene: TRBV7-8; d_gene: TRBD2; len: 17; abundance: .; CDR3aa: CASSLNSGGSGVYEQYF; CDR3nt: TGTGCCAGCAGCTTAAATAGCGGGGGGTCCGGAGTCTACGAGCAGTACTTC
j_gene: TRBJ2-5; v_gene: TRBV15; d_gene: .; len: 14; abundance: .; CDR3aa: CATSPGQSQETQYF; CDR3nt: TGTGCCACCAGCCCTGGACAAAGTCAAGAGACCCAGTACTTC
j_gene: TRBJ1-1; v_gene: TRBV5-5; d_gene: TRBD1; len: 15; abundance: many; CDR3aa: CASSLLDRGGTEAFF; CDR3nt: TGTGCCAGCAGCTTACTCGACAGGGGGGGTACTGAAGCTTTCTTT
j_gene: TRBJ2-3; v_gene: TRBV5-1; d_gene: TRBD2; len: 17; abundance: .; CDR3aa: CASSPSGAYSGTDTQYF; CDR3nt: TGCGCCAGCAGCCCTAGCGGTGCCTACTCGGGCACAGATACGCAGTATTTT
j_gene: TRBJ1-1; v_gene: TRBV12-5; d_gene: .; len: 12; abundance: many; CDR3aa: CASGLGSTEAFF; CDR3nt: TGTGCTAGTGGTTTGGGCTCAACTGAAGCTTTCTTT
j_gene: TRBJ1-3; v_gene: TRBV19; d_gene: .; len: 13; abundance: .; CDR3aa: CASSITGGNTIYF; CDR3nt: TGTGCCAGTAGTATTACAGGGGGAAACACCATATATTTT